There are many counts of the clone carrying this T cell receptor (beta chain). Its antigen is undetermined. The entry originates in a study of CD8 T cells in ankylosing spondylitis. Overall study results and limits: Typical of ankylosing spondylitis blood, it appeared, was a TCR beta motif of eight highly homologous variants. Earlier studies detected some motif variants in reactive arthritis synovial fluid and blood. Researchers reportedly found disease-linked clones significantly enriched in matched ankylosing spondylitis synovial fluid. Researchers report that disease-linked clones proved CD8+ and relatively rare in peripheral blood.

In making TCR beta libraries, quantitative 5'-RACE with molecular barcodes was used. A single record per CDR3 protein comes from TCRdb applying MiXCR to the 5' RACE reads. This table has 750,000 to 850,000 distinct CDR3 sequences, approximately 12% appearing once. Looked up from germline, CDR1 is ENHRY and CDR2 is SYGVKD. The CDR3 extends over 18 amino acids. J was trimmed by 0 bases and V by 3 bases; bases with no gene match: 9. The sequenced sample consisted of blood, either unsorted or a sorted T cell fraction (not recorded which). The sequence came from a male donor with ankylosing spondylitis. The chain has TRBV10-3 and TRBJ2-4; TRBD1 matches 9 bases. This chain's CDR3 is CAISDSAGTGLAKNIQYF. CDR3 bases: TGTGCCATCAGTGACTCAGCGGGGACAGGGTTAGCCAAAAACATTCAGTACTTC.